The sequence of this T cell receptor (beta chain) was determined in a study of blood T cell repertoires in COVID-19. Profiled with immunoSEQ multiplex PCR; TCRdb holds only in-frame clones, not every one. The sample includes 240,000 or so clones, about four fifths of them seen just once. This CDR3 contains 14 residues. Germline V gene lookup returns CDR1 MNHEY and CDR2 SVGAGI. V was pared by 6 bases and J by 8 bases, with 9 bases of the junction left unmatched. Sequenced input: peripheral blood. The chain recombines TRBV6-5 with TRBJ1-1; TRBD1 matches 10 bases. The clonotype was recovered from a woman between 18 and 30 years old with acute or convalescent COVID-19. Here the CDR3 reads CASRPTGGHWEAFF. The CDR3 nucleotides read TGTGCCAGCAGGCCGACAGGGGGCCATTGGGAAGCTTTCTTT.